The clone carrying this TCR beta chain was seen a handful of times. The antigen remains undetermined. Expressed TCRB transcripts were sequenced, since all the RNA that had been isolated was reverse transcribed. Sequencing of naive, central memory and regulatory T cell samples gave an average of approximately 3.8 million reads. Produced via immunoSEQ multiplex PCR; TCRdb's table is partial and in-frame only. The sample includes roughly 300,000 clones, 8% seen only once; the top ten take more than 0.4%. The CDR3 loop spans 15 amino acids. V gave up 0 bases and J gave up 0 bases, with 9 bases separating them. Germline assignment: CDR1 SGHRS and CDR2 YFSETQ. This sample stems from a study of beta chain features in type 1 diabetes. Regarding the study as a whole: A definitive answer on HLA type influencing TCRB rearrangement was not reached here. Across all four CD4+ subsets, people with type 1 diabetes showed modestly shorter TCRB CDR3s. A pattern of fewer insertions and more deletions at VDJ junctions was seen in type 1 diabetes patients.

The chain is built from TRBV5-1 and TRBJ1-1; the D is unclear. The sequenced sample was central memory CD4+ T cells from blood. The TCR originated in a woman under 30 in good health. The CDR3 DNA reads as TGCGCCAGCAGCTTGGTCGGGGAGCTGAACACTGAAGCTTTCTTT. Encoded protein: CASSLVGELNTEAFF.